The next 2 T cell receptor beta chains were all read from a single sample in a study of blood T cell repertoires in COVID-19. The repertoire was sequenced with immunoSEQ multiplex PCR; TCRdb's copy has only in-frame clones and lacks some. The table includes about 240,000 clones, around 83% detected once. The sequencing input was peripheral blood. The receptors shown here come from a woman in her late teens or twenties with acute or convalescent COVID-19.

The chain links TRBV7-2 to TRBJ1-1, with a possible D match to TRBD1 (5 bases). There are 15 residues in the CDR3. Trimming took 5 bases from V and 5 from J, leaving 18 bases between them. Looked up from germline, CDR1 is SGHTA and CDR2 is FQGNSA. The CDR3 loop reads CASSRNQGSRTEAFF. The CDR3 nucleotides are TGTGCCAGCAGCCGCAATCAGGGATCGAGGACTGAAGCTTTCTTT.

This clone was seen a handful of times. The rearrangement joins TRBV5-6 to TRBJ2-7, with 8 bases that match TRBD1. Germline-derived CDR1 and CDR2 are SGHDT and YYEEEE. CDR3 length equals 15 residues. V gave up 0 bases and J gave up 6 bases; unmatched junction bases: 8. CDR3 protein: CASSLAGTGRGEQYF. The CDR3 bases are TGTGCCAGCAGCTTGGCCGGGACAGGCCGTGGCGAGCAGTACTTC.